The 21 T cell receptor beta chains in this list originate from one sample, sequenced in a study of T cell repertoires in ileal Crohn's disease. Some clones are missing from TCRdb's copy, which holds only in-frame ones; the method was immunoSEQ multiplex PCR. The table lists some 4,200 clones, less than 70% of them singletons. Sequencing was carried out using ileal tissue. These receptors all stem from an adult with Crohn's disease.

The V gene is TRBV6-4, the J gene TRBJ1-4; D is possibly TRBD1 (6 bases). CDR1 MRHNA and CDR2 SNTAGT come from the germline V gene. This CDR3 has 15 amino acids. Deletions cut 0 bases from V and 7 bases from J, with 12 bases between. The CDR3 here is CASSDSPRGGEKLFF. CDR3 DNA: TGTGCCAGCAGTGACTCTCCCCGAGGGGGTGAAAAACTGTTTTTT.

This chain uses TRBV6-6 with TRBJ2-1; no firm D call. This CDR3 contains 13 residues. Germline V gene data show CDR1 as MNHNY and CDR2 as SVGAGI (reference sequence). V lost 6 bases and J 1 base, leaving 7 bases between the germline ends. The CDR3 DNA reads TGTGCCAGCAGCTTTGCGTCCTACAATGAGCAGTTCTTC. Translating gives CASSFASYNEQFF.

This chain uses TRBV2 with TRBJ2-1; the match to TRBD2 covers 10 bases. The V gene's germline CDR1 is SNHLY and CDR2 FYNNEI. The CDR3 covers 18 residues. V lost 2 bases to trimming and J lost 5 bases; unmatched junction nucleotides: 12. CDR3 loop: CASSERGLAGDPNNEQFF. The CDR3 coding sequence is TGTGCCAGCAGTGAACGTGGGCTAGCGGGGGACCCGAACAATGAGCAGTTCTTC.

This clone ranks as large (0.1 to 1%). V usage is TRBV5-4 and J usage is TRBJ2-3, with TRBD2 matching 13 bases. V gave up 7 bases and J gave up 1 base; unmatched junction bases: 9. Germline CDR1 SGHNT, CDR2 YYREEE (reference sequence). This CDR3 is built from 17 residues. The CDR3 loop is CASGRTSGGAGTDTQYF. For the CDR3, the DNA is TGTGCCAGCGGACGGACTAGCGGGGGCGCGGGCACAGATACGCAGTATTTT.

This clone was counted a few times. A read error is likely here: a far larger clone is one base away. The chain combines TRBV4-2 with TRBJ2-7; 10 positions match TRBD1. There are 17 residues in the CDR3. From germline, CDR1 is LGHNA and CDR2 YNFKEQ. Unmatched junction bases numbered 10, after V lost 2 bases and J lost 3 bases. CDR3 loop: CASSQPLGGTGDYEQYF. The CDR3 DNA follows: TGTGCCAGCAGCCAACCCCTTGGGGGGACAGGGGACTACGAGCAGTACTTC.

J is TRBJ1-3 and V is TRBV4-3; D may be TRBD1 (6 bases). This CDR3 contains 16 residues. Germline V gene lookup returns CDR1 LGHNA and CDR2 YSLEER. Trimming took off 4 bases at V and 8 bases at J, with 21 bases between the two ends. CDR3 protein: CASSPGSGGEGDTIYF. CDR3 coding DNA: TGCGCCAGCAGCCCAGGGTCGGGGGGCGAAGGGGACACCATATATTTT.

DNA for the CDR3: TGTGCCAGCTCACCATCGATACTAGCGGGATCCTACGAGCAGTACTTC. Residues: CASSPSILAGSYEQYF. This chain links TRBV18 with TRBJ2-7, with 10 bases lining up with TRBD2. The length of the CDR3 is 16 residues. J lost 1 base, V lost 2 bases, and 5 bases had no gene match. CDR1 is KGHSH and CDR2 is LQKENI in the germline V gene.

The chain combines TRBV6-1 with TRBJ2-3; tentative D call: TRBD1 (5 bases). The CDR3 spans 15 residues. From germline, CDR1 is MNHNS and CDR2 SASEGT. The V gene lost 2 bases and the J gene lost 3 bases, with 12 bases spanning the gap. The CDR3 is CASSERDAGTDTQYF. The DNA of the CDR3 is TGTGCCAGCAGTGAACGTGATGCAGGGACAGATACGCAGTATTTT.

This clone was seen more than once but under ten times. The gene calls are TRBV2 and TRBJ2-1, with 7 positions matching TRBD2. The V segment lost 5 bases and the J segment 4 bases; nucleotides outside the gene matches: 8. The CDR3 sequence is 15 residues long. From germline, CDR1 is SNHLY and CDR2 FYNNEI. The CDR3 DNA reads TGTGCCAGCAGTTGGGACGGGGGACTATACAATGAGCAGTTCTTC. Its translation: CASSWDGGLYNEQFF. Full variable domain (rest looked up from reference TRBV2 and TRBJ2-1): EPEVTQTPSHQVTQMGQEVILRCVPISNHLYFYWYRQILGQKVEFLVSFYNNEISEKSEIFDDQFSVERPDGSNFTLKIRSTKLEDSAMYFCASSWDGGLYNEQFFGPGTRLTVL.

This clone was picked up a small number of times. The chain carries TRBV6-1 and TRBJ2-5, with D maybe TRBD1 (6 bases). Germline loops: CDR1 MNHNS, CDR2 SASEGT. V lost 2 bases to trimming and J lost 3 bases, with 22 bases between them. The CDR3 is made up of 18 amino acids. The CDR3 bases are TGTGCCAGCAGTGAAATGCACAGGGTGAATACGTGGGAAGAGACCCAGTACTTC. Translated: CASSEMHRVNTWEETQYF.

V and J are TRBV7-2 and TRBJ1-2; a possible D gene is TRBD1 (5 bases). Trimming pared 6 bases from V and 5 bases from J, leaving 16 bases between. The CDR3 is 14 residues long. Germline CDR1 and CDR2: SGHTA and FQGNSA. CDR3 DNA sequence: TGTGCCAGCAGTCCCAACGGGGGTTCATATGGCTACACCTTC. Translated, it gives CASSPNGGSYGYTF.

The chain carries TRBV7-8 and TRBJ1-1, with D uncertain. Germline V gene sequence: CDR1 SGHVS, CDR2 FQNEAQ. The CDR3 has 14 amino acids. V lost 0 bases and J lost 6, with 11 bases in between. This CDR3 is CASSLALSGAEAFF. CDR3 nucleotide sequence: TGTGCCAGCAGCTTAGCGCTTTCAGGTGCTGAAGCTTTCTTT.

The V call is TRBV6-1, the J call TRBJ2-7; a possible D gene is TRBD1 (6 bases). The CDR3 is made up of 15 amino acids. Germline CDR1 MNHNS, CDR2 SASEGT. V lost 2 bases and J lost 2, with 13 bases in between. Here the CDR3 DNA reads TGTGCCAGCAGTGAATACCCGCAGGGGCCCTACGAGCAGTACTTC. Its protein is CASSEYPQGPYEQYF.

This sequence joins TRBV11-2 and TRBJ1-6; 10 nucleotides match TRBD1. J was trimmed by 8 bases and V by 5 bases; bases with no gene match: 3. This CDR3 has 14 residues. Germline V gene lookup returns CDR1 SGHAT and CDR2 FQNNGV. The CDR3 sequence is CASSTGTGDSPLHF. CDR3 DNA sequence: TGTGCCAGCAGCACCGGGACAGGGGATTCACCCCTCCACTTT.

The chain couples TRBV5-4 to TRBJ1-2, with no clear D. Germline-derived CDR1 and CDR2 are SGHNT and YYREEE (reference sequence). This CDR3 contains 12 residues. The V end lost 0 bases, the J end lost 7 bases, and 7 bases lay between the germline ends. The CDR3 region has the DNA TGTGCCAGCAGCTTGGGGGCCGTTGGCTACACCTTC. It encodes CASSLGAVGYTF.

This chain connects TRBV29-1 to TRBJ1-1; tentative D call: TRBD1 (6 bases). The CDR3 consists of 12 residues. Trimming left V 5 bases short and J 4 bases short, with 11 bases between. CDR1 and CDR2 (germline): SQVTM, ANQGSEA. The CDR3 nucleotides are TGCAGCGTTTTCACAGGGCTCACTGAAGCTTTCTTT. Translation gives CSVFTGLTEAFF. Supplemented by reference TRBV29-1 and TRBJ1-1, the full variable domain reads SAVISQKPSRDICQRGTSLTIQCQVDSQVTMMFWYRQQPGQSLTLIATANQGSEATYESGFVIDKFPISRPNLTFSTLTVSNMSPEDSSIYLCSVFTGLTEAFFGQGTRLTVV.

The chain is built from TRBV7-9 and TRBJ1-3; unclear D gene. The V gene lost 10 bases and the J gene lost 3 bases, with 13 bases spanning the gap. Germline loops: CDR1 SEHNR, CDR2 FQNEAQ (reference sequence). The CDR3 is made up of 13 amino acids. The CDR3 nucleotides read TGTGCCACCTATTACGATGGTGGAAACACCATATATTTT. Its protein product is CATYYDGGNTIYF.

V gene TRBV6-6 combines with J gene TRBJ2-7; 8 bases are shared with TRBD2. There are 16 residues in the CDR3. The J segment lost 3 bases and the V segment lost 4 bases, leaving 11 bases of the junction unmatched. Per the germline V gene, CDR1 is MNHNY and CDR2 is SVGAGI (reference sequence). In nucleotides, the CDR3 is TGTGCCAGCAGTTCTTCTCGGGGGGGCGGTTACTACGAGCAGTACTTC. Translation gives CASSSSRGGGYYEQYF.

The chain links TRBV30 to TRBJ1-4; 9 bases match TRBD1. The CDR3 is 14 residues long. Germline CDR1 GTSNPN, CDR2 SVGIG (reference sequence). Germline trimming cut 3 bases from V and 6 bases from J; bases unmatched to any gene: 5. The CDR3: CAWRPQGAYEKLFF. The CDR3 DNA sequence: TGTGCCTGGAGGCCACAGGGGGCTTATGAAAAACTGTTTTTT.

This clone was detected only a few times. V and J are TRBV13 and TRBJ2-7, with D maybe TRBD2 (5 bases). Per the germline V gene, CDR1 is PRHDT and CDR2 is FYEKMQ (reference sequence). V gave up 0 bases and J gave up 2 bases, with 11 bases separating them. CDR3 size: 15 residues. The CDR3 bases are TGTGCCAGCAGCTTAGGCCACGCGGAGGCCTACGAGCAGTACTTC. It is translated as CASSLGHAEAYEQYF.

V and J are TRBV2 and TRBJ1-5; D call uncertain. Germline V gives CDR1 SNHLY, CDR2 FYNNEI. CDR3 length: 13 amino acids. Trimming took off 0 bases at V and 9 bases at J, with 9 bases between the two ends. CDR3 DNA sequence: TGTGCCAGCAGTGAAGCCGGGTCAGTGCCCCAGCATTTT. It yields the protein CASSEAGSVPQHF.